This entry is about one T cell receptor beta chain. The antigen is not known. The sample is drawn from a study of regulatory and conventional T cells in RAG deficiency. Study-wide findings and caveats: Patient subsets had shorter CDR3s; Omenn Treg-Tconv overlap exceeded 75%.

Germline loops: CDR1 MNHNY, CDR2 SVGAGI (reference sequence). With 2 bases clipped from V and 4 bases from J, the junction kept 4 bases outside the gene matches. The CDR3 length is 16 residues. Produced via immunoSEQ multiplex PCR; TCRdb's table is partial and in-frame only. The sample lists around 20,000 clones, almost 96% occurring once. The sorted conventional CD4+ T cells were CD25-low and CD127-high, with genomic DNA sequenced. The data also belong to a second study, concerning regulatory T cells. That study adds: Primers: 52 TRBV forward and 13 TRBJ reverse.

The rearrangement joins TRBV6-6 to TRBJ2-2; 10 bases map to TRBD2. This TCR was recovered from a human donor in good health. What was sequenced was CD25- CD4+ T cells sorted from blood. CDR3 DNA sequence: TGTGCCAGCAGTTACGAGCGGGGGGGAGGCACCGGGGAGCTGTTTTTT. It specifies CASSYERGGGTGELFF.